These T cell receptor beta chains were read from a single sample in a study of human T cells and chemical hapten exposure. Each CDR3 protein gets one entry after TCRdb re-called the RACE reads with MiXCR. The table lists 110,000 or so distinct CDR3 sequences, around 34% of them singletons. The specimen comprised whole blood, sampled in connection with sensitization to the hapten diphenylcyclopropenone (DPC). All receptors come from a man aged 40-49 years with alopecia areata. Some clones in this sample may be carry-over from other donors' samples. Each CDR3 is given without its conserved first and last residue. Each record gives: V gene, CDR3 protein.

TRBV20-1,SAPRAGDISYNEQF
TRBV6-5,ASIKTSVGEQF
TRBV10-3,AISEGLAGFFF
TRBV3-1,ASSQDLPGPGDTQY
TRBV6-5,ASSYSREQF
TRBV6-2/TRBV6-3,ASIYRDSKNNEQF
TRBV28,ASSYGTDLWGANVLT
TRBV5-6,ASSLGYGYT
TRBV9,ASSLSWPGGLYNEQF
TRBV29-1,SVGGQGAGTEAF
TRBV20-1,SALSGTGTDTQY
TRBV7-2,ASSNLKNIQY
TRBV6-5,ASSSNTYEQY
TRBV4-1,ASSQEMGLAAFTDTQY
TRBV3-1,ASSQDSGRGTEAF
TRBV15,ATSREFSATNTGELF
TRBV25-1,ASSPIPGQGKGTGELF
TRBV9,ASSVGLAGGLTYNEQF
TRBV9,ASSPSSGANVLT
TRBV5-1,ASSSRPKDTQY
TRBV2,ASKGRGGHQPQH
TRBV7-9,ASSPYGANVLT
TRBV28,ASSLGPGQTNYGYT
TRBV10-3,AISESWGSEYGYT
TRBV20-1,SARSPGATFYGYT
TRBV18,ASSPSGLAGSSSYNEQF
TRBV18,ASSKREMDNEQF
TRBV5-1,ASSLVRQGARTDTQY